The table lists the clone carrying this T cell receptor (beta chain) with a few counts. The data derive from a study of response to subunit inactivated influenza vaccine. TCRdb independently ran MiXCR on the RT-PCR reads; one entry per CDR3 protein. Here the sample spans about 620,000 distinct CDR3 sequences, approximately 12% being singletons. The CDR3 consists of 15 residues. CDR1 is GTSNPN, CDR2 SVGIG, per germline (reference sequence). J was trimmed by 2 bases and V by 2 bases; bases with no gene match: 7. This sequence originates from a man aged 50-60 years who received an inactivated influenza vaccine. Source: PBMCs from blood, taken on the day of vaccination. The V call is TRBV30, the J call TRBJ2-3; 7 nucleotides align to TRBD2. The CDR3 nucleotides are TGTGCCTGGAGTACGATCGGGACTACCACAGATACGCAGTATTTT. Translated: CAWSTIGTTTDTQYF.